These 29 T cell receptor beta chains originate from one sample sequenced in a study of blood T cell repertoires in COVID-19. Only in-frame clones appear in the TCRdb table, and some are missing; sequencing was by immunoSEQ multiplex PCR. Among 250,000 or so clones listed, nearly 90% were seen once. Material for sequencing was peripheral blood. The source is a man aged 18 to 29 with active or convalescent COVID-19.

This chain uses TRBV6-6 with TRBJ1-1; no clear D gene. This CDR3 comprises 14 residues. Germline lookup yields CDR1 MNHNY and CDR2 SVGAGI (reference sequence). V shed 0 bases and J shed 5 bases, with 10 bases lying between them. The CDR3 DNA is TGTGCCAGCAGTTACTCTATAGCGGGAACTGAAGCTTTCTTT. The encoded protein is CASSYSIAGTEAFF.

The rearrangement links TRBV7-9 to TRBJ1-5; tentative D call: TRBD1 (6 bases). This CDR3 region has 14 residues. V dropped 5 bases and J dropped 7 bases, with 15 bases sitting between them. Germline V CDR1 and CDR2: SEHNR, FQNEAQ (reference sequence). The chain's CDR3 is CASSRGGSGQPQHF. CDR3 DNA: TGTGCCAGCAGCCGGGGGGGCTCGGGACAGCCCCAGCATTTT.

This clone was found once. The rearrangement joins TRBV5-4 to TRBJ2-1; TRBD2 matches 8 bases. The germline V gene encodes CDR1 SGHNT and CDR2 YYREEE (reference sequence). The V and J ends lost 4 bases and 0 bases, in that order; junction bases with no gene match: 9. The CDR3 is 17 residues long. CDR3 DNA: TGTGCCAGCAGCCGGGGGGGAGGGAGCAGCTCCTACAATGAGCAGTTCTTC. This sequence encodes CASSRGGGSSSYNEQFF.

The rearrangement uses TRBV7-3 and TRBJ2-5; 9 bases map to TRBD2. CDR1 SGHTA and CDR2 FQGTGA come from the germline V gene. The V segment lost 5 bases and the J segment 5 bases; nucleotides outside the gene matches: 18. The CDR3 runs to 18 residues. For the CDR3, the DNA is TGTGCCAGCAGCCAAAGGAGAAGCGGGAGGCCAACCCGGGAGACCCAGTACTTC. Amino acids: CASSQRRSGRPTRETQYF.

The V call is TRBV19, the J call TRBJ1-6; the match to TRBD1 covers 8 bases. Germline loops: CDR1 LNHDA, CDR2 SQIVND (reference sequence). With 9 bases clipped from V and 0 bases from J, the junction kept 4 bases outside the gene matches. The CDR3 is 15 amino acids. This CDR3 reads CASWDRSSYNSPLHF. The CDR3 DNA reads as TGTGCCAGCTGGGACAGGAGCTCCTATAATTCACCCCTCCACTTT.

The rearrangement links TRBV5-5 to TRBJ2-7; TRBD2 is a possible D gene (6 bases). V dropped 6 bases and J dropped 4 bases, with 14 bases sitting between them. Per germline, CDR1 SGHKS and CDR2 YYEKEE (reference sequence). CDR3 size: 13 residues. CDR3 sequence reads: CASTPGTGYEQYF. CDR3 DNA: TGTGCCAGCACCCCCGGGACTGGGTACGAGCAGTACTTC. Full variable domain (remainder filled in from reference TRBV5-5 and TRBJ2-7): DAGVTQSPTHLIKTRGQQVTLRCSPISGHKSVSWYQQVLGQGPQFIFQYYEKEERGRGNFPDRFSARQFPNYSSELNVNALLLGDSALYLCASTPGTGYEQYFGPGTRLTVT.

The V and J genes are TRBV9 and TRBJ1-2; D might be TRBD1 (6 bases). Trimming took 7 bases from V and 4 from J, leaving 14 bases between them. CDR3 size: 13 residues. From germline, CDR1 is SGDLS and CDR2 YYNGEE. The CDR3 DNA follows: TGTGCCAGCCTAGGGACATACGGCTATGGCTACACCTTC. This codes for CASLGTYGYGYTF.

About this clone: Within the sample, other DNA sequences also encode this same CDR3. The rearrangement uses TRBV27 and TRBJ2-7, with D uncertain. In germline, CDR1 is MNHEY, CDR2 SMNVEV (reference sequence). The CDR3 runs to 14 residues. The germline V and J ends were trimmed by 0 bases and 2 bases, with 8 bases remaining between them. CDR3 loop: CASSLSRGAYEQYF. The CDR3 nucleotides read TGTGCCAGCAGTTTATCTCGCGGCGCCTACGAGCAGTACTTC.

V gene TRBV28 combines with J gene TRBJ1-2, with D uncertain. Germline-derived CDR1 and CDR2 are MDHEN and SYDVKM. Trimming left V 2 bases short and J 4 bases short, with 14 bases between. The CDR3 has 15 amino acids. Here the CDR3 reads CASSLTPGLIYGYTF. The CDR3, as DNA: TGTGCCAGCAGTTTAACTCCGGGGTTAATCTATGGCTACACCTTC.

This chain links TRBV7-2 with TRBJ1-2; 7 bases line up with TRBD1. Germline CDR1 reads SGHTA; CDR2 reads FQGNSA. The V segment lost 1 base and the J segment 4 bases; nucleotides outside the gene matches: 9. This CDR3 contains 16 residues. CDR3 DNA: TGTGCCAGCAGCTTAGGGGGCGACAGGGACGGCTATGGCTACACCTTC. Translating it yields CASSLGGDRDGYGYTF.

This chain links TRBV30 with TRBJ1-1; D is unclear. Between the trimmed V and J ends, which lost 4 bases and 10 bases, there was a span of 13 bases. This CDR3 region has 11 residues. Germline V gene lookup returns CDR1 GTSNPN and CDR2 SVGIG (reference sequence). CDR3 residues: CAWTGGVVAFF. Here the CDR3 DNA reads TGTGCCTGGACCGGCGGTGTAGTAGCTTTCTTT.

V gene TRBV28 combines with J gene TRBJ2-1; 11 nucleotides agree with TRBD1. Germline CDR1 and CDR2: MDHEN and SYDVKM. V shed 8 bases and J 8 bases; nucleotides not matched to a gene: 8. The CDR3 length is 14 residues. CDR3 sequence (DNA): TGTGCCAGCGGATGGACAGGGGGCCGGGATGAGCAGTTCTTC. It codes for CASGWTGGRDEQFF.

CDR3 in DNA: TGTGCCAGCAGCTCCGACGGGGATAGGAACACTGAAGCTTTCTTT. This codes for CASSSDGDRNTEAFF. The chain joins TRBV7-2 to TRBJ1-1; no firm D call. Trimming removed 4 bases at V and 1 base at J, with 13 bases between. CDR3 length: 15 residues. Germline CDR1 SGHTA, CDR2 FQGNSA.

The V and J genes are TRBV19 and TRBJ1-2; 8 nucleotides match TRBD1. Germline loops: CDR1 LNHDA, CDR2 SQIVND (reference sequence). The trim removed 1 base at V and 8 bases at J, leaving 9 bases unmatched. CDR3 length: 15 residues. CDR3: CASSIAETGARGYTF. The CDR3 DNA follows: TGTGCCAGTAGTATAGCTGAGACAGGGGCTCGGGGCTACACCTTC.

The genes are TRBV19 and TRBJ2-1; D perhaps matches TRBD1 (6 bases). V was shortened by 2 bases and J by 2 bases, with 16 bases between the two germline ends. This CDR3 comprises 17 residues. The germline V gene has CDR1 LNHDA and CDR2 SQIVND (reference sequence). The CDR3 is CASSILSLTGPYNEQFF. CDR3 in DNA: TGTGCCAGTAGTATACTCAGCTTGACAGGACCCTACAATGAGCAGTTCTTC. Filled out from reference TRBV19 and TRBJ2-1, the complete variable domain reads DGGITQSPKYLFRKEGQNVTLSCEQNLNHDAMYWYRQDPGQGLRLIYYSQIVNDFQKGDIAEGYSVSREKKESFPLTVTSAQKNPTAFYLCASSILSLTGPYNEQFFGPGTRLTVL.

The V gene is TRBV7-3, the J gene TRBJ1-2; 10 bases fit TRBD1. J gave up 4 bases and V 5 bases, and 4 bases lay outside the gene matches. Germline V gene lookup returns CDR1 SGHTA and CDR2 FQGTGA. The CDR3 loop spans 14 amino acids. The CDR3 here is CASSRTGGSYGYTF. CDR3 sequence (DNA): TGTGCCAGCAGCCGGACAGGGGGTAGCTATGGCTACACCTTC. Drawing the rest from reference TRBV7-3 and TRBJ1-2, the complete variable domain is GAGVSQTPSNKVTEKGKYVELRCDPISGHTALYWYRQSLGQGPEFLIYFQGTGAADDSGLPNDRFFAVRPEGSVSTLKIQRTERGDSAVYLCASSRTGGSYGYTFGSGTRLTVV.

The J gene is TRBJ1-6, the V gene TRBV18; 10 nucleotides line up with TRBD1. The trim removed 5 bases at V and 10 bases at J, leaving 5 bases unmatched. This CDR3 comprises 14 residues. Germline V gene sequence: CDR1 KGHSH, CDR2 LQKENI. The CDR3 region is CASSERTGGSPLHF. For the CDR3, the DNA is TGTGCCAGCTCAGAGAGGACAGGGGGGTCACCCCTCCACTTT.

The chain links TRBV13 to TRBJ1-1, with D possibly being TRBD1 (5 bases). Trimming cost V 2 bases and J 5 bases, with 12 bases left between them. Germline CDR1 PRHDT, CDR2 FYEKMQ (reference sequence). CDR3 length: 14 amino acids. The CDR3 bases are TGTGCCAGCAGCTTACCTAACAGGAGAACTGAAGCTTTCTTT. Residues: CASSLPNRRTEAFF.

This clone was recorded a few times. V and J are TRBV7-9 and TRBJ2-7, with a weak D call TRBD1 (6 bases). Between the trimmed V and J ends, which lost 3 bases and 7 bases, there was a span of 19 bases. The CDR3 is 15 amino acids. Germline V CDR1 and CDR2: SEHNR, FQNEAQ (reference sequence). The CDR3: CASSLGATIVDEQYF. Here the CDR3 DNA reads TGTGCCAGCAGCTTGGGGGCAACGATTGTGGATGAGCAGTACTTC.

The chain has TRBV6-6 and TRBJ1-2; TRBD1 aligns across 9 bases. This CDR3 comprises 14 residues. The germline CDR1 and CDR2 sequences are MNHNY and SVGAGI (reference sequence). V lost 6 bases, J lost 5 bases, and 7 bases stayed unmatched. The CDR3, as DNA: TGTGCCAGCAGAAGACAGGGGGAAGGTTATGGCTACACCTTC. It codes for CASRRQGEGYGYTF.

The rearrangement joins TRBV19 to TRBJ2-7; TRBD2 matches 8 bases. V was pared by 2 bases and J by 2 bases, with 8 bases of the junction left unmatched. Germline assignment: CDR1 LNHDA and CDR2 SQIVND (reference sequence). The CDR3 runs to 16 residues. The CDR3 coding sequence is TGTGCCAGTAGTATAATAGCGGGGACAAGACCCTACGAGCAGTACTTC. It codes for CASSIIAGTRPYEQYF.

The chain employs TRBV7-9 and TRBJ2-7, with TRBD1 matching over 7 bases. CDR1 and CDR2 (germline): SEHNR, FQNEAQ (reference sequence). V was clipped by 6 bases and J by 2 bases; unmatched bases: 16. There are 17 residues in the CDR3. The CDR3 DNA follows: TGTGCCAGCAGTTCAGTCGCCAGACAGGGCCGCACCTACGAGCAGTACTTC. It specifies CASSSVARQGRTYEQYF.

The chain employs TRBV27 and TRBJ2-1, with 12 nucleotides matching TRBD2. Unmatched junction bases numbered 5, after V lost 5 bases and J lost 3 bases. The CDR3 has 16 amino acids. Per the germline V gene, CDR1 is MNHEY and CDR2 is SMNVEV (reference sequence). The DNA for the CDR3 is TGTGCCAGCAGTCCTAGCGGGGGGGCGGTCTACAATGAGCAGTTCTTC. This codes for CASSPSGGAVYNEQFF.

The J gene is TRBJ2-1, the V gene TRBV5-4, with TRBD1 identical over 9 bases. CDR3 length equals 16 residues. Trimming cost V 7 bases and J 4 bases; bases outside gene matches: 12. The germline CDR1 and CDR2 sequences are SGHNT and YYREEE (reference sequence). The CDR3 DNA follows: TGTGCCAGCGGCTGGTGGGCCGGGACAGGGTACAATGAGCAGTTCTTC. Translating it yields CASGWWAGTGYNEQFF.

V gene TRBV5-4 combines with J gene TRBJ1-1; a weak D match, TRBD1 (5 bases). Trimming took 0 bases from V and 3 from J, leaving 9 bases between them. The CDR3 covers 14 residues. CDR1 is SGHNT and CDR2 is YYREEE in the germline V gene (reference sequence). In DNA form, the CDR3 reads TGTGCCAGCAGCTTGGAGGCGGGGGACACTGAAGCTTTCTTT. Encoded protein: CASSLEAGDTEAFF.

The chain combines TRBV12-3 or TRBV12-4 with TRBJ2-2; perhaps TRBD2 as D (5 bases). CDR3 size: 13 residues. Trimming left V 11 bases short and J 1 base short, with 11 bases between. This CDR3 is CAANRENTGELFF. CDR3 coding DNA: TGTGCCGCCAACCGGGAGAACACCGGGGAGCTGTTTTTT.

The V and J genes are TRBV28 and TRBJ2-3, with D uncertain. Between the trimmed V and J ends, which lost 11 bases and 2 bases, there was a span of 14 bases. Per germline, CDR1 MDHEN and CDR2 SYDVKM. This CDR3 is 13 amino acids long. In nucleotides, the CDR3 is TGTGCCGGGCTTGGGCGAAACACAGATACGCAGTATTTT. Translated, it gives CAGLGRNTDTQYF.

The chain carries TRBV9 and TRBJ2-3; D ambiguous. CDR3 length: 15 residues. Trimming left V 4 bases short and J 4 bases short, with 16 bases between. Per germline, CDR1 SGDLS and CDR2 YYNGEE. The CDR3 DNA follows: TGTGCCAGCAGCCCCTCGACTGAATGGGCAGATACGCAGTATTTT. As protein: CASSPSTEWADTQYF.

This clone was seen only a few times. The CDR3 DNA reads TGTGCCAGCAGCTTACTCGGGGGAACTAATGAAAAACTGTTTTTT. Encoded protein: CASSLLGGTNEKLFF. The chain has TRBV7-9 and TRBJ1-4; weak D call: TRBD1 (5 bases). CDR1 and CDR2 (germline): SEHNR, FQNEAQ (reference sequence). V dropped 2 bases and J dropped 1 base, with 8 bases sitting between them. CDR3 length: 15 amino acids. The whole variable domain, filled in from reference TRBV7-9 and TRBJ1-4, reads DTGVSQNPRHKITKRGQNVTFRCDPISEHNRLYWYRQTLGQGPEFLTYFQNEAQLEKSRLLSDRFSAERPKGSFSTLEIQRTEQGDSAMYLCASSLLGGTNEKLFFGSGTQLSVL.